A selection of T cell receptor beta chains follows, all from one sample in a study of blood T cells in healthy people across ages. TCRdb re-derived calls from the 5' RACE reads in MiXCR, one entry per CDR3 protein. The data contain 600,000 to 850,000 distinct CDR3 sequences, 25% of them singletons. These data were likewise used in another study, on T cells of mothers and their children.

Input material: blood. The receptors were sampled from a boy younger than 18 in good health. CDR3s include the opening cysteine and the closing phenylalanine or tryptophan. D genes are given only for firm matches. Clone size is stated in some rows and not others, as once, few, many or a class when expanded.

cdr3_aa cdr3_nt j_call clone_size d_call v_call
CSAPGLAGGVGELFF TGCAGTGCTCCAGGACTAGCGGGAGGGGTCGGGGAGCTGTTTTTT TRBJ2-2 few TRBD2 TRBV20-1
CASSSLLGQGREETQYF TGTGCCAGCTCATCGTTACTCGGACAGGGAAGAGAAGAGACCCAGTACTTC TRBJ2-5 few TRBD1 TRBV18
CASSQDDGEIETQYF TGCGCCAGCAGCCAAGATGACGGAGAGATTGAGACCCAGTACTTC TRBJ2-5 NA NA TRBV4-3
CASSLIGGDNEQFF TGTGCCAGCAGCTTAATAGGAGGGGACAATGAGCAGTTCTTC TRBJ2-1 NA NA TRBV7-3
CSASAAPGQSYVLAKNIQYF TGCAGTGCTAGCGCGGCCCCGGGACAGTCATACGTACTAGCCAAAAACATTCAGTACTTC TRBJ2-4 NA TRBD1 TRBV20-1
CASSSDPTYEQYF TGCGCCAGCAGCTCAGACCCTACGTACGAGCAGTACTTC TRBJ2-7 NA NA TRBV5-1
CASSQSQGLDEQFF TGTGCCAGCAGCCAGTCTCAGGGGCTAGATGAGCAGTTCTTC TRBJ2-1 NA NA TRBV7-2
CASSSRTGPYEQYF TGTGCCAGTAGTTCCAGGACAGGGCCCTACGAGCAGTACTTC TRBJ2-7 many TRBD1 TRBV19
CASSSGTQNTEAFF TGTGCCAGCAGTTCTGGGACCCAGAACACTGAAGCTTTCTTT TRBJ1-1 NA NA TRBV11-1
CASSSPTSGRGNEQFF TGTGCCAGCAGTTCTCCGACTAGCGGGAGGGGTAATGAGCAGTTCTTC TRBJ2-1 NA TRBD2 TRBV6-5
CSAHKQGAIQETQYF TGCAGTGCTCACAAACAGGGGGCCATTCAAGAGACCCAGTACTTC TRBJ2-5 few TRBD1 TRBV20-1
CASSHKNGNEQFF TGCGCCAGCAGCCACAAGAATGGTAATGAGCAGTTCTTC TRBJ2-1 NA NA TRBV4-1
CASSDPEAYEQYF TGTGCCAGCAGTGATCCTGAAGCCTACGAGCAGTACTTC TRBJ2-7 NA NA TRBV25-1
CASSPTGEGLEQYF TGTGCCAGCAGCCCGACAGGGGAAGGATTGGAGCAGTACTTC TRBJ2-7 NA TRBD1 TRBV28
CASSPPDKASILVEQYF TGTGCCAGCAGCCCCCCGGACAAGGCGTCTATCCTCGTCGAGCAGTACTTC TRBJ2-7 NA NA TRBV12-3/TRBV12-4
CASSSPGQGAETQYF TGTGCCAGCAGTTCCCCGGGACAGGGGGCGGAGACCCAGTACTTC TRBJ2-5 few TRBD1 TRBV28
CASSAGQMNYGYTF TGTGCCAGCAGTGCGGGACAGATGAACTATGGCTACACCTTC TRBJ1-2 NA TRBD1 TRBV25-1
CASILQQNTEAFF TGCGCCAGCATTCTCCAGCAGAACACTGAAGCTTTCTTT TRBJ1-1 NA NA TRBV23-1
CASNSQGNGQFF TGTGCCAGCAATTCACAGGGAAATGGGCAGTTCTTC TRBJ2-1 NA NA TRBV2
CASSPDRVGNYEQYF TGTGCCAGCAGCCCCGACAGGGTAGGGAACTACGAGCAGTACTTC TRBJ2-7 few TRBD1 TRBV7-8
CASSVGLAWETQYF TGTGCCAGCAGCGTGGGACTAGCGTGGGAGACCCAGTACTTC TRBJ2-5 NA TRBD2 TRBV7-2
CASSQDWGYYEQYF TGTGCCAGCAGCCAAGATTGGGGCTACTACGAGCAGTACTTC TRBJ2-7 NA NA TRBV4-2
CASQDRNQETQYF TGTGCCTCCCAAGACAGGAACCAAGAGACCCAGTACTTC TRBJ2-5 NA NA TRBV10-3
CASSSPLAGSDEQFF TGTGCCAGCAGTTCCCCGCTAGCGGGTTCGGATGAGCAGTTCTTC TRBJ2-1 NA TRBD2 TRBV28
CASSLDWEQETQYF TGTGCCAGCAGCCTCGACTGGGAGCAAGAGACCCAGTACTTC TRBJ2-5 few NA TRBV6-5
CSVDGRGIIEQFF TGCAGCGTTGATGGCAGGGGTATCATTGAGCAGTTCTTC TRBJ2-1 NA NA TRBV29-1
CASSQDPSGGASGELFF TGCGCCAGCAGCCAAGATCCATCCGGGGGCGCTTCCGGGGAGCTGTTTTTT TRBJ2-2 NA NA TRBV4-3
CASTEGLGYKYF TGTGCCAGCACCGAAGGACTAGGATACAAGTATTTT TRBJ2-3 NA TRBD2 TRBV2
CASSSGGGDSVIEQYF TGTGCCAGCAGCTCCGGAGGAGGGGACAGCGTGATCGAGCAGTACTTC TRBJ2-7 few NA TRBV11-3
CSVTGLAGGPDTGELFF TGCAGCGTCACAGGACTAGCGGGAGGGCCTGACACCGGGGAGCTGTTTTTT TRBJ2-2 few TRBD2 TRBV29-1
CASSKKGAAETQYF TGTGCCAGCAGCAAAAAGGGGGCTGCCGAGACCCAGTACTTC TRBJ2-5 few NA TRBV21-1
CASSLGTRAEAFF TGTGCCAGCAGCCTAGGGACAAGGGCTGAAGCTTTCTTT TRBJ1-1 few NA TRBV7-9